This T cell receptor beta chain was sequenced in a study of Ad26.COV2.S vaccination and SARS-CoV-2 variants. In the study overall: The COV1001 Ad26.COV2.S trial arm included the donor. Intramuscularly, Ad26.COV2.S was given either once or twice, 56 days apart.

V was pared by 1 base and J by 9 bases, with 14 bases between. The CDR3 sequence is 14 residues long. In germline, CDR1 is SGHTA, CDR2 FQGNSA. The assay was immunoSEQ multiplex PCR, and TCRdb's table has in-frame clones only and misses some. The table lists 300,000 to 400,000 clones, 75% to 90% of them singletons. The treatment denotes: some 20 received Ad26.COV2.S at low or high dose, single or two shots; roughly five received placebo; per-sample allocation not given. Sampling was performed 63 days after the first vaccine or placebo injection. Donation was by an adult aged 18-55 years who was in Boston.

This rearrangement joins TRBV7-2 to TRBJ2-3; D gene uncertain. This TCR came from a person aged 18 to 65 who received the Ad26.COV2.S COVID-19 vaccine or a placebo. Sequenced here: peripheral blood, sampled in a trial of Ad26.COV2.S vaccine versus placebo. The CDR3: CASSLGIRSRTQYF. CDR3 nucleotides: TGTGCCAGCAGCTTAGGAATTCGTTCGAGGACGCAGTATTTT.